The 19 T cell receptor beta chains below were found in one sample sequenced in a study of human T cells and chemical hapten exposure. MiXCR, applied by TCRdb to the RACE reads, yields one record per CDR3 protein. The sample holds more than 75,000 distinct CDR3 sequences; 9.3% are singletons and the top ten take more than 2%. The time point: patch test 2, 6 weeks after DPC sensitization. Described treatment: therapeutic diphenylcyclopropenone sensitization with weekly scalp DPC. The input for sequencing was whole blood, taken in connection with sensitization to the hapten diphenylcyclopropenone (DPC). The receptors stem from a middle-aged woman with alopecia areata. Some clones in this sample may be carry-over from other donors' samples.

The chain recombines TRBV11-3 with TRBJ2-7; possibly TRBD1 for D (7 bases). Germline V CDR1 and CDR2: SGHNT, YENEEA. V dropped 1 base and J dropped 2 bases, with 9 bases sitting between them. This CDR3 contains 14 residues. The CDR3 is CASSLGGTAYEQYF. DNA of the CDR3: TGTGCCAGCAGCTTAGGCGGGACAGCCTACGAGCAGTACTTC. Using reference TRBV11-3 and TRBJ2-7 for the parts outside the CDR3, the full variable domain is EAGVVQSPRYKIIEKKQPVAFWCNPISGHNTLYWYLQNLGQGPELLIRYENEEAVDDSQLPKDRFSAERLKGVDSTLKIQPAELGDSAVYLCASSLGGTAYEQYFGPGTRLTVT.

This clonotype has more than one count but fewer than ten. J is TRBJ1-1 and V is TRBV7-2; 7 bases match TRBD1. V shed 5 bases, J shed 6 bases, and the junction held 15 bases outside the gene matches. The CDR3 loop spans 16 amino acids. Germline CDR1 SGHTA, CDR2 FQGNSA. CDR3 residues: CASSPRATGDFAEAFF. The CDR3 DNA reads as TGTGCCAGCAGCCCTCGAGCTACAGGGGATTTCGCTGAAGCTTTCTTT. Looking up the rest from reference TRBV7-2 and TRBJ1-1 gives the full variable domain: GAGVSQSPSNKVTEKGKDVELRCDPISGHTALYWYRQSLGQGLEFLIYFQGNSAPDKSGLPSDRFSAERTGGSVSTLTIQRTQQEDSAVYLCASSPRATGDFAEAFFGQGTRLTVV.

The rearrangement links TRBV4-1 to TRBJ2-3; D remains ambiguous. V lost 2 bases to trimming and J lost 2 bases, with 11 bases between them. Germline V gene lookup returns CDR1 MGHRA and CDR2 YSYEKL. There are 15 residues in the CDR3. CDR3 loop: CASSQYYSSTDTQYF. CDR3 DNA sequence: TGCGCCAGCAGCCAATATTACTCCTCCACAGATACGCAGTATTTT.

This clonotype was found a few times. The chain recombines TRBV3-1 with TRBJ2-7; D unclear. Trimming removed 3 bases from V and 6 bases from J, with 9 bases in between. The germline gives CDR1 LGHDT, CDR2 YNNKEL (reference sequence). The CDR3 has 12 amino acids. Written as DNA, the CDR3 is TGTGCCAGCAGCCAGGTCGTGGCCGAGCAGTACTTC. Translation: CASSQVVAEQYF.

The sample holds a few counts of this clonotype. The chain links TRBV2 to TRBJ1-2; D is ambiguous. This CDR3 is 13 amino acids long. Germline-derived CDR1 and CDR2 are SNHLY and FYNNEI. Trimming took 0 bases from V and 8 from J, leaving 10 bases between them. The CDR3 coding sequence is TGTGCCAGCAGTGAAGCCGCTGGGTCGGGCTACACCTTC. Translated, it gives CASSEAAGSGYTF.

V usage is TRBV2 and J usage is TRBJ1-5; D possibly corresponds to TRBD1 (6 bases). Germline CDR1 and CDR2: SNHLY and FYNNEI. The CDR3 extends over 15 amino acids. Between the trimmed V and J ends, which lost 0 bases and 6 bases, there was a span of 12 bases. CDR3: CASSEAAGAGQPQHF. The CDR3 coding sequence is TGTGCCAGCAGTGAAGCGGCAGGGGCAGGTCAGCCCCAGCATTTT.

The chain couples TRBV28 to TRBJ2-7, with D hard to call. The V gene's germline CDR1 is MDHEN and CDR2 SYDVKM. CDR3 size: 11 residues. Trimming cost V 11 bases and J 2 bases, with 10 bases left between them. CDR3 amino acids: CAVGRTYEQYF. The CDR3 DNA sequence: TGTGCCGTTGGCAGGACCTACGAGCAGTACTTC.

The CDR3 protein is CASTFGTSGYNEQFF. As DNA, the CDR3 is TGTGCCAGCACTTTCGGGACTAGCGGATACAATGAGCAGTTCTTC. This chain links TRBV7-9 with TRBJ2-1, with 11 bases lining up with TRBD2. The ends lost 7 bases at V and 4 bases at J; junction bases unmatched: 6. CDR1 is SEHNR, CDR2 FQNEAQ, per germline (reference sequence). The length of the CDR3 is 15 residues.

There are a few counts of this clonotype. This chain uses TRBV6-1 with TRBJ1-1; 8 nucleotides align to TRBD1. V gave up 4 bases and J gave up 4 bases; unmatched junction bases: 2. This CDR3 comprises 13 residues. Germline V gene data show CDR1 as MNHNS and CDR2 as SASEGT. The DNA of the CDR3 is TGTGCCAGCAGTGGACAGGGGACCACTGAAGCTTTCTTT. This gives the protein CASSGQGTTEAFF.

This clonotype was picked up a small number of times. The V call is TRBV27, the J call TRBJ2-7, with D perhaps assigned TRBD1 or TRBD2 (5 bases each). CDR1 MNHEY and CDR2 SMNVEV come from the germline V gene (reference sequence). The CDR3 covers 12 residues. Trimming pared 6 bases from V and 5 bases from J, leaving 11 bases between. The CDR3 region is CASRGVANEQYF. CDR3 nucleotide sequence: TGTGCCAGCAGGGGGGTCGCGAACGAGCAGTACTTC.

This clonotype was picked up many times. This chain joins TRBV7-9 and TRBJ2-5; D ambiguous. Trimming took off 5 bases at V and 5 bases at J, with 15 bases between the two ends. Germline CDR1 and CDR2: SEHNR and FQNEAQ (reference sequence). CDR3 length equals 14 residues. The CDR3 is CASSPRPGRETQYF. CDR3 nucleotides: TGTGCCAGCAGCCCTCGGCCTGGCCGGGAGACCCAGTACTTC.

This clonotype has just a few counts. The genes are TRBV24-1 and TRBJ2-1; possibly TRBD1 or TRBD2 for D (5 bases each). In germline, CDR1 is KGHDR, CDR2 SFDVKD. The CDR3 has 14 residues. V was clipped by 3 bases and J by 10 bases, with 15 bases between them. The CDR3, as DNA: TGTGCCACCAGTGATGACGGGGCGAGAGAAGAGCAGTTCTTC. Translated: CATSDDGAREEQFF.

This clonotype qualifies as medium-sized (0.01 to 0.1%). This chain connects TRBV7-2 to TRBJ2-2, with 7 nucleotides matching TRBD1. V was clipped by 1 base and J by 5 bases; unmatched bases: 4. The germline V gene encodes CDR1 SGHTA and CDR2 FQGNSA. The CDR3 runs 15 residues. For the CDR3, the DNA is TGTGCCAGCAGCTTAGTGGCAGGGGGAACCGGGGAGCTGTTTTTT. It codes for CASSLVAGGTGELFF.

This clonotype was found a few times. V and J are TRBV2 and TRBJ2-7; 9 bases line up with TRBD1. V shed 6 bases, J shed 6 bases, and the junction held 6 bases outside the gene matches. Germline V gene sequence: CDR1 SNHLY, CDR2 FYNNEI. This CDR3 has 13 amino acids. CDR3 residues: CASSSTGGGEQYF. As DNA, the CDR3 is TGTGCCAGCAGCTCGACAGGGGGAGGCGAGCAGTACTTC.

This clonotype was recorded at least ten times. The chain recombines TRBV28 with TRBJ2-7; D gene unclear. V was trimmed by 7 bases and J by 7 bases, leaving 17 bases between them. Germline values: CDR1 MDHEN, CDR2 SYDVKM. There are 13 residues in the CDR3. CDR3 nucleotides: TGTGCCAGCACCCTACCGGGCCCTGCGGAGCAGTACTTC. Amino acid sequence: CASTLPGPAEQYF.

This clonotype was seen ten or more times. The chain joins TRBV6-5 to TRBJ2-1, with 8 bases that match TRBD2. In germline, CDR1 is MNHEY, CDR2 SVGAGI. The J segment lost 4 bases and the V segment lost 6 bases, leaving 8 bases of the junction unmatched. The CDR3 contains 15 residues. CDR3 nucleotides: TGTGCCAGCAGGGGTAGCGGGACGGGATACAATGAGCAGTTCTTC. This sequence encodes CASRGSGTGYNEQFF.

This clonotype has a count of ten or more. The chain recombines TRBV9 with TRBJ1-1; unclear D gene. The germline V gene encodes CDR1 SGDLS and CDR2 YYNGEE. The length of the CDR3 is 15 residues. V was clipped by 3 bases and J by 4 bases, with 16 bases between them. As DNA, the CDR3 is TGTGCCAGCAGCGCACACGAGGAGGTTCCCACTGAAGCTTTCTTT. Translated: CASSAHEEVPTEAFF.

This clonotype has at least ten counts. The chain recombines TRBV5-1 with TRBJ1-3; 7 bases map to TRBD1. Looked up from germline, CDR1 is SGHRS and CDR2 is YFSETQ. CDR3 length: 16 amino acids. Germline trimming cut 0 bases from V and 2 bases from J; bases unmatched to any gene: 5. CDR3 loop: CASSLGQGGPGNTIYF. Written as DNA, the CDR3 is TGCGCCAGCAGCTTGGGACAGGGAGGGCCTGGAAACACCATATATTTT. Full variable domain (missing parts from reference TRBV5-1 and TRBJ1-3): KAGVTQTPRYLIKTRGQQVTLSCSPISGHRSVSWYQQTPGQGLQFLFEYFSETQRNKGNFPGRFSGRQFSNSRSEMNVSTLELGDSALYLCASSLGQGGPGNTIYFGEGSWLTVV.

This chain connects TRBV30 to TRBJ2-7; TRBD1 agrees at 8 bases. The CDR3 consists of 14 residues. J gave up 4 bases and V 4 bases, and 9 bases lay outside the gene matches. CDR1 and CDR2 (germline): GTSNPN, SVGIG (reference sequence). The CDR3 nucleotides are TGTGCCTGGACGCCATCAGGGGGCCCTTACGAGCAGTACTTC. It encodes CAWTPSGGPYEQYF.